This T cell receptor beta chain was found in a study of blood T cell repertoires in COVID-19. Turning to the study itself: Samples of COVID-19 (acute and convalescent) were obtained from the United States, Italy and Spain.

Original processing notes: Reference gene primers were amplified, and this amplification served to estimate nucleated cell counts. Assay used: immunoSEQ multiplex PCR; TCRdb lists only in-frame clones, some missing. That table is the source of V, J and clone size, and D and trimming were worked out from the DNA. Here the sample spans about 270,000 clones, 75% to 90% being singletons. The cohort comprised adults aged 18 to 89 years residing in 20 to 30 US areas. Clinical history reported by participants formed the basis on which cohorts were assigned. The CDR3 has 15 residues. The V and J ends lost 2 bases and 4 bases, in that order; junction bases with no gene match: 4. Germline V lookup: CDR1 SGHVS, CDR2 FQNEAQ.

The sample was PBMCs or T cells enriched from blood (not recorded which). The chain joins TRBV7-8 to TRBJ2-2, with 7 positions matching TRBD2. The TCR was taken from a woman aged 30 to 39 with acute COVID-19. The CDR3 is CASSLQAGSTGELFF. The CDR3 DNA follows: TGTGCCAGCAGCTTACAAGCGGGAAGCACCGGGGAGCTGTTTTTT. Looking up the rest from reference TRBV7-8 and TRBJ2-2 gives the full variable domain: GAGVSQSPRYKVAKRGQDVALRCDPISGHVSLFWYQQALGQGPEFLTYFQNEAQLDKSGLPSDRFFAERPEGSVSTLKIQRTQQEDSAVYLCASSLQAGSTGELFFGEGSRLTVL.